These 8 T cell receptor beta chains were sequenced from one sample in a study of blood T cell repertoires in COVID-19. The protocol was immunoSEQ multiplex PCR, while the TCRdb copy is restricted to in-frame clones and leaves out a portion. The sample lists more than 250,000 clones, roughly 91% occurring once. The sequenced material came from peripheral blood. Receptor source: a man aged 45-60 years with active or convalescent COVID-19.

About this clone itself: The same CDR3 arises from other DNA sequences in this sample as well. The chain uses TRBV5-1 and TRBJ2-1; 9 bases align to TRBD2. The CDR3 totals 16 residues. The V segment lost 0 bases and the J segment 2 bases; nucleotides outside the gene matches: 3. Germline V gives CDR1 SGHRS, CDR2 YFSETQ. CDR3 in DNA: TGCGCCAGCAGCTTGGCGGTAGCGGGAGCCTACAATGAGCAGTTCTTC. This codes for CASSLAVAGAYNEQFF.

This sequence joins TRBV19 and TRBJ1-2, with 12 bases lining up with TRBD1. Trimming removed 5 bases from V and 6 bases from J; junction bases left unmatched: 4. The CDR3 has 14 residues. Looked up from germline, CDR1 is LNHDA and CDR2 is SQIVND (reference sequence). The CDR3 nucleotides read TGTGCCAGTAGTGGGACAGGGGGCATGGATGGCTACACCTTC. Protein sequence: CASSGTGGMDGYTF.

Comments on this clone: One end of the junction fails to match germline, which may point to a read error. The V gene is TRBV7-7, the J gene TRBJ2-5; weak D call: TRBD2 (6 bases). Germline V gene sequence: CDR1 SSHAT, CDR2 FNYEAQ (reference sequence). CDR3 length: 15 amino acids. The CDR3 reads CASSLVGGQAETQYF. CDR3 in DNA: TGTGCTAGCAGCTTAGTCGGAGGGCAGGCAGAGACCCAGTACTTC.

This clone was picked up a small number of times. This sequence joins TRBV2 and TRBJ2-7; TRBD2 agrees at 9 bases. The CDR3 sequence is 14 residues long. The V gene end was trimmed by 7 bases and the J gene end by 6 bases; junction bases not matched to a gene: 10. CDR1 is SNHLY and CDR2 is FYNNEI in the germline V gene. CDR3 in amino acids: CASKIGLAGLEQYF. CDR3 DNA: TGTGCCAGCAAAATCGGTCTAGCGGGACTCGAGCAGTACTTC. Filled out from reference TRBV2 and TRBJ2-7, the complete variable domain reads EPEVTQTPSHQVTQMGQEVILRCVPISNHLYFYWYRQILGQKVEFLVSFYNNEISEKSEIFDDQFSVERPDGSNFTLKIRSTKLEDSAMYFCASKIGLAGLEQYFGPGTRLTVT.

The chain joins TRBV6-5 to TRBJ1-5; D is undetermined. The ends were cut back, 6 bases at V and 3 bases at J, with 6 bases in the middle. The CDR3 runs to 12 residues. In germline, CDR1 is MNHEY, CDR2 SVGAGI. CDR3 nucleotide sequence: TGTGCCAGCAGGGCCCCCAATCAGCCCCAGCATTTT. This sequence encodes CASRAPNQPQHF.

CDR3 bases: TGTGCCAGCAGTTTATTTTTCGGGGGGCGGGCCGGGGAGCTGTTTTTT. Residues: CASSLFFGGRAGELFF. The chain has TRBV27 and TRBJ2-2, with D possibly TRBD2 on 7 matching bases. Germline V lookup: CDR1 MNHEY, CDR2 SMNVEV (reference sequence). Trimming removed 1 base from V and 6 bases from J, with 15 bases in between. The CDR3 length is 16 residues.

The rearrangement joins TRBV7-9 to TRBJ2-2, with D unclear. Germline lookup yields CDR1 SEHNR and CDR2 FQNEAQ (reference sequence). This CDR3 contains 12 residues. Trimming stripped 7 bases from V and 8 bases from J, with 11 bases between. Here the CDR3 reads CASNPAGGELFF. The CDR3 nucleotides read TGTGCCAGCAACCCCGCCGGGGGGGAGCTGTTTTTT.

In its sample, this clone was seen once. The rearrangement links TRBV9 to TRBJ1-4; 9 bases align to TRBD1. The CDR3 length is 16 residues. V shed 0 bases, J shed 6 bases, and the junction held 6 bases outside the gene matches. Germline V gives CDR1 SGDLS, CDR2 YYNGEE. This chain's CDR3 is CASSVGGTGLDEKLFF. The CDR3 nucleotides are TGTGCCAGCAGCGTAGGAGGGACAGGGCTTGATGAAAAACTGTTTTTT.